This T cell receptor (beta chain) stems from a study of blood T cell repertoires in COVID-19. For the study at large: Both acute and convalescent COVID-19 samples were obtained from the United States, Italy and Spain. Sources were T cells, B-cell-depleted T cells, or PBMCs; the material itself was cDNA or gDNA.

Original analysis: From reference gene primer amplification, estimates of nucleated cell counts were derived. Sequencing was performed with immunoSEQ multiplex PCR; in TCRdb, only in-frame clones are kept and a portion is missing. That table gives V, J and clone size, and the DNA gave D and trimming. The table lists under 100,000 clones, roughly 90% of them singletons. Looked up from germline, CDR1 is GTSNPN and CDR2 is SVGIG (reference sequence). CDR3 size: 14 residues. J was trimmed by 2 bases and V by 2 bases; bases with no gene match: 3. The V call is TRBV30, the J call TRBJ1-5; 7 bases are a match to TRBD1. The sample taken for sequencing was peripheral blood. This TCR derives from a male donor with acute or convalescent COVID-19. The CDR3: CAWSYGTGNQPQHF. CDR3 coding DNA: TGTGCCTGGAGTTACGGGACAGGCAATCAGCCCCAGCATTTT.